This section outlines one T cell receptor beta chain sequence together with its context. This clonotype appeared many times. Its antigen is not yet known. No much larger clone is present one base from it, and per-base qualities are unavailable. Instrument on record: Illumina NovaSeq 6000. cDNA libraries for TCRalpha and TCRbeta were prepared by 5'RACE using constant-segment primers, with sample barcodes and unique molecular identifiers added. Trizol reagent was used to extract RNA from every sample. Libraries were amplified in two PCR steps, with a second sample barcode and Illumina TruSeq adapters added in the second step. Sequencing of libraries was performed on an Illumina NovaSeq with 2 x 150 bp paired-end reads. The study's own analysis went as follows. Demultiplexing of reads and collapsing into UMI-guided consensus sequences were performed with migec v1.2.7. Using mixcr v2.1.11, UMI consensuses were aligned to TRA and TRB V and J templates and then assembled into clonotypes. A clonotype was counted as expanded or contracted only when both edgeR and NoisET called the clonotype significant, with the noise models trained on biological replicates. edgeR calls used a false discovery rate-adjusted p below 0.01 and a log2 fold-change threshold of 1. As an exploratory analysis of dynamics, max-normalized trajectories of the 1000 most abundant clonotypes were examined by PCA with hierarchical clustering. Each responding clone was given a CD4 or CD8 phenotype based on the CD4+ and CD8+ repertoires, which had been sequenced separately. TCRdb reran the public reads through fastp at Q25 and MiXCR, keeping productive beta chains. Rows are combined by CDR3 protein, so each entry shows the most common genes and DNA. What appears here as the V and J calls and clone size reflects TCRdb's work, not the paper's. This sample has about 45,000 distinct CDR3 sequences in its table, and 7.3% of those were observed once. Together, the top ten hold 1.4% of the sample.

This sample was included in a study of T-cell memory formation after mild COVID-19 listed by TCRdb under 2021. Turning to the overall study: TCR sequence clusters from the two donors were largely donor specific. T-cell clones expanding and contracting after mild COVID-19 in a couple of donors were tracked by longitudinal TCRalpha and TCRbeta repertoire sequencing. The cohort comprised two young, previously healthy adult volunteers, one female and one male. Paper-wide results and their limitations: Clones that contracted from day 15 to 85 showed balanced CD4/CD8 phenotypes, whereas a second wave of clones that expanded from day 15 to 37 leaned towards CD4+. The detection of some responding clones in pre-infection memory suggests that pre-existing cross-reactive memory T cells joined the SARS-CoV-2 response. Only a couple of mild cases were covered in the study, and larger cohorts including severe cases with pre-infection samples were considered necessary. Contracting CD4+ clones were located mainly in the CM and EM memory subsets, whereas CD8+ clones were found to be enriched in EMRA. Whether the second-wave clones peaking on day 37 were SARS-CoV-2 specific was not confirmed.

V drops 5 bases and J drops 2 bases, leaving 7 bases in between. CDR1 and CDR2, looked up from the germline V gene (reference sequence), are DFQATT and SNEGSKA. The CDR3 sequence holds 11 residues, the cysteine and phenylalanine included. The entry retains the CDR3 DNA only, 33 bases that are in frame from base 1. Ficoll-Paque density gradient centrifugation was the method used to isolate PBMCs. The TCR originated in a young man who had mild COVID-19 (a few samples of this study predate the infection). The sample titles of this study are shuffled in the database, so cell type and time point are left out; the donor was told from shared clones. The sample taken for sequencing was PBMCs or a T cell subset sorted from them (not recorded which). Recombination connected TRBV20-1 to TRBJ2-7; the best D guess is TRBD1, with 6 bases matching. This receptor has the CDR3 CSARTAYEQYF. At the DNA level, the sequence is TGCAGTGCTCGGACAGCCTACGAGCAGTACTTC.